Below, 15 T cell receptor beta chains from the same sample are listed, as sequenced in a study of T cells in Graves' hyperthyroidism and ophthalmopathy. What was amplified from RNA transcripts were TCR beta CDR3 regions. HTBI primers were employed in a first-round RT-PCR of the TCR CDR3. TCRdb redid the calling of the multiplex PCR reads with MiXCR, one entry per CDR3 protein. The table has roughly 290,000 distinct CDR3 sequences, about an eighth seen once. Material: blood. Source of these receptors: a woman in her 40s with Graves' hyperthyroidism.

The chain couples TRBV7-2 to TRBJ2-7; D is uncertain. V lost 8 bases and J 3 bases, leaving 11 bases between the germline ends. The germline gives CDR1 SGHTA, CDR2 FQGNSA. The CDR3 runs to 12 residues. CDR3 sequence: CASGRDRYEQYF. The CDR3 DNA reads as TGTGCCAGCGGCCGTGACCGCTACGAGCAGTACTTC.

There are many counts of this clonotype. This chain links TRBV2 with TRBJ2-1; the match to TRBD2 covers 10 bases. CDR1 is SNHLY, CDR2 FYNNEI, per germline. CDR3 length equals 17 residues. V lost 7 bases, J lost 3 bases, and 12 bases stayed unmatched. CDR3 sequence reads: CASNVPTGLAVYNEQFF. DNA for the CDR3: TGTGCCAGCAACGTACCCACCGGACTAGCGGTCTACAATGAGCAGTTCTTC.

This clonotype has ten or more counts. The chain joins TRBV12-3 or TRBV12-4 to TRBJ2-5, with D tentatively TRBD1 (6 bases). The ends were cut back, 4 bases at V and 0 bases at J, with 15 bases in the middle. The CDR3 runs to 16 residues. The CDR3 protein is CASSWILGANQETQYF. The CDR3 DNA reads TGTGCCAGCAGTTGGATTTTGGGGGCAAACCAAGAGACCCAGTACTTC.

This clonotype came up many times. This chain joins TRBV3-1 and TRBJ2-1; tentatively, D is TRBD2 (6 bases). The V and J ends lost 10 bases and 1 base respectively, with 14 bases between them. The CDR3 is 14 residues long. Germline V gene sequence: CDR1 LGHDT, CDR2 YNNKEL (reference sequence). Written as DNA, the CDR3 is TGTGCCATCGCGGATAGCGGATCCTACAATGAGCAGTTCTTC. Amino acids: CAIADSGSYNEQFF.

This clonotype was found many times. The chain uses TRBV14 and TRBJ2-1; 7 nucleotides align to TRBD2. Germline loops: CDR1 SGHDN, CDR2 FVKESK. Trimming removed 0 bases from V and 1 base from J; junction bases left unmatched: 6. The CDR3 consists of 17 residues. CDR3 nucleotide sequence: TGTGCCAGCAGCCAAGATTCCGGCGGGGGTTCCTACAATGAGCAGTTCTTC. Translating it yields CASSQDSGGGSYNEQFF.

About this clonotype: This could be a read error, since a much larger clone is one nucleotide away. The V gene is TRBV25-1, the J gene TRBJ2-2, with D perhaps matching TRBD2 (5 bases). Germline loops: CDR1 MGHDK, CDR2 SYGVNS. Trimming removed 7 bases from V and 3 bases from J, with 6 bases in between. The CDR3 consists of 12 residues. DNA of the CDR3: TGTGCCAGCATGAGGGACACCGGGGAGCTGTTTTTT. Translating gives CASMRDTGELFF.

In its sample, this clonotype was seen a few times. At one end the junction does not follow the germline gene, possibly because of a read error. DNA of the CDR3: TGTGCCAGCAGCTACGGCAGCTCTGGAGACACCATATATTTT. Translating gives CASSYGSSGDTIYF. V gene TRBV5-4 combines with J gene TRBJ1-3; no clear D gene. Germline CDR1 SGHNT, CDR2 YYREEE (reference sequence). The CDR3 is 14 residues long. Drawing the rest from reference TRBV5-4 and TRBJ1-3, the complete variable domain is ETGVTQSPTHLIKTRGQQVTLRCSSQSGHNTVSWYQQALGQGPQFIFQYYREEENGRGNFPPRFSGLQFPNYSSELNVNALELDDSALYLCASSYGSSGDTIYFGEGSWLTVV.

V and J are TRBV12-3 or TRBV12-4 and TRBJ2-7, with 7 bases that match TRBD2. J was trimmed by 3 bases and V by 1 base; bases with no gene match: 12. CDR3 size: 17 residues. The CDR3 DNA follows: TGTGCCAGCAGTTTAGGGGGGGGTGCGGGAGTCGGCTACGAGCAGTACTTC. Translating gives CASSLGGGAGVGYEQYF.

This clonotype was seen many times. This sequence joins TRBV12-3 or TRBV12-4 and TRBJ2-1, with 10 bases fitting TRBD1. J was trimmed by 4 bases and V by 5 bases; bases with no gene match: 17. The CDR3 totals 19 residues. The CDR3 DNA sequence: TGTGCCAGCAGTCTGAAAGACAGGGGGCTAGGGGGGGGGTACAATGAGCAGTTCTTC. This gives the protein CASSLKDRGLGGGYNEQFF.

On this clonotype itself: A read error may be the cause here, since a much bigger clone is one base away. This sequence joins TRBV12-3 or TRBV12-4 and TRBJ2-2; unclear D gene. Trimming shortened V by 5 bases and J by 6 bases, and 13 bases separated the two germline ends. This CDR3 contains 14 residues. The CDR3 DNA follows: TGTGCCAGCAGTCCCCGGGCCGGCGCCGGGGAGCTGTTTTTT. Protein: CASSPRAGAGELFF.

This clonotype was counted at least ten times. The chain is built from TRBV3-1 and TRBJ2-5, with TRBD2 as a possible D gene (6 bases). The germline gives CDR1 LGHDT, CDR2 YNNKEL (reference sequence). The CDR3 is 14 amino acids. Deletions cut 3 bases from V and 7 bases from J, with 15 bases between. The CDR3 is CASSQRLATGTQYF. For the CDR3, the DNA is TGTGCCAGCAGCCAGAGGCTAGCGACGGGGACCCAGTACTTC.

This clonotype appeared many times. This chain uses TRBV29-1 with TRBJ2-3; D is undetermined. V was clipped by 5 bases and J by 0 bases, with 9 bases between them. This CDR3 has 13 residues. Germline CDR1 and CDR2: SQVTM and ANQGSEA. The CDR3 spells CSVRRRSTDTQYF. The CDR3 coding sequence is TGCAGCGTTCGGAGACGAAGCACAGATACGCAGTATTTT.

This clonotype was observed at least ten times. The rearrangement joins TRBV12-5 to TRBJ2-2; 9 nucleotides line up with TRBD1. The CDR3 is 15 residues long. With V trimmed by 5 bases and J by 5 bases, 6 bases remained unmatched. Germline values: CDR1 LGHNT, CDR2 FRNRAP. CDR3 amino acids: CASGVGTGNTGELFF. The DNA for the CDR3 is TGTGCTAGTGGTGTCGGGACAGGGAATACCGGGGAGCTGTTTTTT.

This clonotype was recorded at least ten times. The V gene is TRBV19, the J gene TRBJ2-3, with TRBD2 identical over 11 bases. CDR1 and CDR2 (germline): LNHDA, SQIVND (reference sequence). V was pared by 9 bases and J by 4 bases, with 9 bases of the junction left unmatched. The CDR3 extends over 15 amino acids. The CDR3 protein is CASGTSGAGADTQYF. The CDR3, as DNA: TGTGCCAGCGGGACTAGCGGAGCAGGGGCAGATACGCAGTATTTT.

A word on this clonotype: A much larger clone differs from this one at a single base, so this may be a read error. This chain connects TRBV30 to TRBJ2-3, with 8 bases that match TRBD1. The CDR3 length is 15 residues. Per germline, CDR1 GTSNPN and CDR2 SVGIG (reference sequence). V was clipped by 7 bases and J by 4 bases; unmatched bases: 13. CDR3 sequence (DNA): TGTGCCTTCTCTAGGACAGGGTCTGTCTCAGATACGCAGTATTTT. Protein sequence: CAFSRTGSVSDTQYF.